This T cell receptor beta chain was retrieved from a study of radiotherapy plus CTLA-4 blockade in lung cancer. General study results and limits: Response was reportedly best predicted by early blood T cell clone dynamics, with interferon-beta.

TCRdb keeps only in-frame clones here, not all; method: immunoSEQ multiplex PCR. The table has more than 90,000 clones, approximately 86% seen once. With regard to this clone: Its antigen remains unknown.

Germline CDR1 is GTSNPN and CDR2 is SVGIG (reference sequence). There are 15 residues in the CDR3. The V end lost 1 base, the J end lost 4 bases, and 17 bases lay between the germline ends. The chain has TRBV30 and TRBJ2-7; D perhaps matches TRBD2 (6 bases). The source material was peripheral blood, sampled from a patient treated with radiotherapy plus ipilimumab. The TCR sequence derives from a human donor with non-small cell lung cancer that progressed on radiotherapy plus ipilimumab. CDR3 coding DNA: TGTGCCTGGAGTGGGGCGGGGCACAGAACTTACGAGCAGTACTTC. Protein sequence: CAWSGAGHRTYEQYF.